This is a list of T cell receptor beta chains from one sample in a study of identical twins. TCRdb reprocessed the 5' RACE reads via MiXCR and lists one record per CDR3 protein. The sample shows around 500,000 distinct CDR3 sequences, about 14% of them seen only once. These data were likewise used in another study, on yellow fever vaccine responses in identical twins.

Sample: CD4+ T cells sorted from blood. These receptor sequences come from a woman aged 18-29 years in good health. Each CDR3 is given without its conserved first and last residue. Fields, in order: J gene, clone size, V gene, CDR3 protein. Size tells how often a clone was seen (once, few, many) or the class of an expanded clone, and some rows leave it out.

j_call: TRBJ2-6; clone_size: -; v_call: TRBV24-1; cdr3_aa: ATSDRKAGANVLT
j_call: TRBJ2-7; clone_size: few; v_call: TRBV6-5; cdr3_aa: ASSLSWTSGGAYEQY
j_call: TRBJ2-5; clone_size: few; v_call: TRBV19; cdr3_aa: ASAGQGGETQY
j_call: TRBJ2-1; clone_size: -; v_call: TRBV12-3/TRBV12-4; cdr3_aa: ASRTSGLAGGGDNEQF
j_call: TRBJ2-1; clone_size: few; v_call: TRBV11-1; cdr3_aa: ASSSKNRDRVMRSEQF
j_call: TRBJ2-7; clone_size: -; v_call: TRBV5-6; cdr3_aa: ASSRRNSYEQY
j_call: TRBJ2-1; clone_size: -; v_call: TRBV11-2; cdr3_aa: ASSLDPGGPRNEQF
j_call: TRBJ1-4; clone_size: few; v_call: TRBV12-3/TRBV12-4; cdr3_aa: ASSFETGRWEKLF
j_call: TRBJ2-6; clone_size: few; v_call: TRBV12-3/TRBV12-4; cdr3_aa: ASTEYFSGANVLT
j_call: TRBJ2-3; clone_size: -; v_call: TRBV13; cdr3_aa: ASTLFRTTSTDTQY
j_call: TRBJ1-4; clone_size: -; v_call: TRBV2; cdr3_aa: ASRPGTGSEKLF
j_call: TRBJ1-2; clone_size: -; v_call: TRBV29-1; cdr3_aa: SVEKQGQRYGYT
j_call: TRBJ2-3; clone_size: few; v_call: TRBV7-7; cdr3_aa: ASSSGGRTDTQY
j_call: TRBJ2-1; clone_size: few; v_call: TRBV4-1; cdr3_aa: ASSQEGTSGKSSYNEQF
j_call: TRBJ2-3; clone_size: -; v_call: TRBV11-2; cdr3_aa: ASNTEGGGLAGVVGTDTQY
j_call: TRBJ2-1; clone_size: many; v_call: TRBV7-3; cdr3_aa: ASSVRTSGYNEQF
j_call: TRBJ2-7; clone_size: -; v_call: TRBV20-1; cdr3_aa: SARDRRKPYEQY
j_call: TRBJ1-1; clone_size: -; v_call: TRBV27; cdr3_aa: ASRRDRGQAEAF
j_call: TRBJ2-7; clone_size: many; v_call: TRBV5-1; cdr3_aa: ASSLEDGGAGEQY
j_call: TRBJ2-3; clone_size: few; v_call: TRBV15; cdr3_aa: ATSREGLGTDTQY
j_call: TRBJ1-5; clone_size: many; v_call: TRBV15; cdr3_aa: ATSRDYGAPQH
j_call: TRBJ2-1; clone_size: few; v_call: TRBV7-9; cdr3_aa: ASSPKGQIYNEQF
j_call: TRBJ2-3; clone_size: -; v_call: TRBV5-6; cdr3_aa: ASSLVAGGPDTQY
j_call: TRBJ1-6; clone_size: -; v_call: TRBV6-1; cdr3_aa: ASTADGINNSPLH
j_call: TRBJ2-5; clone_size: -; v_call: TRBV7-2; cdr3_aa: ASSLVGGVQETQY